This T cell receptor beta chain comes out of a study of T cells in localized non-small cell lung cancer. Here immunoSEQ multiplex PCR was the method, and the copy in TCRdb shows in-frame clones only, minus some. Of 70,000 to 85,000 clones in the sample, approximately 84% are singletons; the top ten hold under 1.5%. Germline values: CDR1 MDHEN, CDR2 SYDVKM. The V gene lost 3 bases and the J gene lost 8 bases, with 10 bases spanning the gap. The length of the CDR3 is 12 residues. The rearrangement joins TRBV28 to TRBJ1-2; a weak D match, TRBD1 (5 bases). The clonotype originates from a female donor aged 60 or older with stage I lung adenocarcinoma. Source: peripheral blood, taken before any cancer treatment. DNA for the CDR3: TGTGCCAGCAGTTTTCTACAGGACGGCTACACCTTC. Its protein is CASSFLQDGYTF.